This TCR beta chain appears in the sequencing data of a study of radiation and T cells in renal cell carcinoma (dated by TCRdb to the early 2020s). Background for the entire study: Samples came from a clinical trial, in which primary renal cell carcinomas received 15 Gy stereotactic body radiation therapy followed by nephrectomy 4 weeks later. A total of around 53 samples underwent TCR beta sequencing, made up of some 26 tumors and about 27 peripheral blood samples. In the 40 to 60 samples combined, 4,016,671 unique CDR3 nucleotide sequences were found, encoding about 3 million unique CDR3 amino acid sequences.

Broad study findings and their caveats: Because pretreatment tumor biopsies were not available, the study could not determine whether clonotypes were already present within the tumor at baseline. An increase in top tumor clonotypes in blood was observed from baseline to 2 weeks post-radiation, followed by contraction by 4 weeks, which was taken to suggest transient expansion of tumor-resident clones. Because the trial had a single-armed design, the trial could not examine how radiation dose or scheduling affected the TCR repertoire. Tracking of blood repertoire dynamics stopped at around 4 weeks after treatment, with no follow-up past that point.

What the time point label conveys for this sample: baseline pretreatment blood. The treatment or condition tag for this specimen amounts to: 15 Gy SBRT to primary tumor, nephrectomy 4 weeks later. To follow tumor-enriched clonotypes, serial peripheral blood was collected from radiation-treated patients at baseline and at 2 weeks and 4 weeks after SBRT. Every patient had renal cell carcinoma of clear cell pathology. Genomic DNA for TCR sequencing was prepared using the QIAamp DNA Blood Mini Kit (Qiagen). Samples were included in the analyses only if all quality control checks were passed. This clone appeared a few times. The antigen this receptor binds is unknown. Base qualities are not provided; no much larger clone lies one nucleotide away. The germline V gene supplies CDR1 SNHLY and CDR2 FYNNEI. The CDR3 spans 13 residues, from the cysteine through the phenylalanine. Kept here is only the CDR3 DNA, which spans 39 bases and is read in frame from base 1. Germline trimming amounts to 6 bases on V and 10 bases on J, with 6 as the count of junction bases outside the gene matches.

TCR beta libraries were generated from genomic DNA with the immunoSEQ kit, following the manufacturer's recommendations. Library preparation used a first multiplex PCR with proprietary primers, then a second PCR adding unique barcodes, with bead cleanups after each round. A kit-provided positive control reaction and a negative control reaction were included in every sample batch. The final libraries were assessed on an Agilent 4200 TapeStation D1000 ScreenTape, pooled by volume, and quantified by qPCR. An Illumina NextSeq500 fitted with a MidOutput 150-cycle cartridge performed the sequencing, running 156 Read1 cycles and 15 Index1 cycles with the kit's custom primers. The pooled library was loaded at 0.8 to 1 pM, and approximately 19% PhiX control was spiked in. The original pipeline was this. Vendor-processed data were analyzed in R, with a clonotype defined as all T cells sharing the same CDR3 nucleotide sequence. For clone abundance analyses, frequencies were normalized to the 10,000 most abundant clones in each sample. Public T cell clones, which averaged fewer than five per sample, were removed prior to analysis. An abundance difference of at least 32-fold between compartments was the criterion for calling clonotypes tumor-enriched or baseline blood-enriched. A beta-binomial differential abundance model was used to identify clonotypes that expanded or contracted between blood time points. Tumor-blood repertoire similarity was measured with the Baroni-Urbani and Buser coefficient, and groups were compared using two-tailed Wilcoxon tests in R. Sourced from immuneACCESS, this table was stored by TCRdb with only in-frame sequences that have V and J called. A share of the clones is absent; for the studies checked, an unresolved V gene accounts for under half, and the remainder has no known explanation. The V and J calls and the clone size are those of that table, but D and trimming were determined from the DNA. The sample has about 91,000 clones on record, 65% to 85% of them singletons. More than 5.5% of the sample is taken by the ten largest.

The rearranged chain carries TRBV2 and TRBJ1-6, with 7 bases in between that match TRBD1. The origin of this receptor is a man in his sixties with renal cell carcinoma. The input for sequencing was blood, taken from a patient whose treatment included radiotherapy and nephrectomy. CDR3 region: CASRTGEESPLHF. In nucleotides, the sequence is TGTGCCAGCAGAACAGGGGAGGAATCACCCCTCCACTTT.